This T cell receptor beta chain stems from a study of blood T cell repertoires in COVID-19. On the study more broadly: COVID-19 samples collected from the United States, Italy and Spain covered acute and convalescent phases. PBMCs, B-cell-depleted T cells, or T cells provided the cDNA or gDNA that made up the material.

Sequencing used immunoSEQ multiplex PCR; TCRdb keeps in-frame clones, though not all of them. This repertoire shows 200,000 to 300,000 clones, 80% to 90% found once; its top ten account for around 3.5%. The source is a woman aged 40 to 50 with acute or convalescent COVID-19. The sample was peripheral blood.

CDR3 sequence reads: CASSFSGDTQYF. In nucleotides, the CDR3 is TGTGCCAGCAGCTTTAGTGGAGATACGCAGTATTTT. The V and J genes are TRBV5-5 and TRBJ2-3; D not resolved. CDR1 SGHKS and CDR2 YYEKEE come from the germline V gene (reference sequence). This CDR3 region has 12 residues. Trimming removed 2 bases at V and 5 bases at J, with 6 bases between.